Below are 17 T cell receptor beta chains sequenced from a single sample in a study of shared clonotypes between healthy human individuals. TCRdb's table, derived via immunoSEQ multiplex PCR, lists solely in-frame clones and lacks some. The sample holds millions of clones, 90% to 95% seen once. As defined, naive CD8 cells were CD45RO-negative and positively selected for CCR7, with terminally differentiated effector memory CD45RA+ cells excluded. The sample taken for sequencing was naive CD8+ T cells from PBMCs. All receptors derive from a man aged 18 to 35 in good health. Some clones in this sample may be carry-over from other donors' samples.

This rearrangement joins TRBV27 to TRBJ2-1; TRBD1 aligns across 10 bases. CDR3 size: 15 residues. Germline CDR1 MNHEY, CDR2 SMNVEV (reference sequence). With V trimmed by 4 bases and J by 4 bases, 4 bases remained unmatched. The CDR3 DNA reads TGTGCCAGCAGTTCCGGGACAGGGGTATACAATGAGCAGTTCTTC. Its translation: CASSSGTGVYNEQFF.

The chain joins TRBV9 to TRBJ2-5; perhaps D is TRBD1 or TRBD2 (5 bases each). CDR3 length: 16 residues. Germline CDR1 SGDLS, CDR2 YYNGEE. V gave up 0 bases and J gave up 7 bases, with 19 bases separating them. Here the CDR3 reads CASSVDGTGLLGTQYF. The CDR3 DNA is TGTGCCAGCAGCGTAGATGGGACGGGCCTCTTGGGGACCCAGTACTTC.

The chain recombines TRBV13 with TRBJ2-7, with D possibly called TRBD1 or TRBD2 (6 bases each). Germline V gives CDR1 PRHDT, CDR2 FYEKMQ (reference sequence). CDR3 length: 14 amino acids. The V gene lost 4 bases and the J gene lost 7 bases, with 17 bases spanning the gap. CDR3 sequence: CASSWGADPREQYF. The CDR3 DNA is TGTGCCAGCAGCTGGGGGGCCGACCCCCGTGAGCAGTACTTC.

This clone showed up just once. The chain carries TRBV11-2 and TRBJ2-5, with D possibly matching TRBD2 (6 bases). CDR3 length equals 14 residues. Germline V gives CDR1 SGHAT, CDR2 FQNNGV. The V end was cut by 2 bases, the J end by 4 bases, with 11 bases between. The CDR3 DNA reads TGTGCCAGCAGCTTAACTAGCTCCCCAGAGACCCAGTACTTC. Translated: CASSLTSSPETQYF.

The chain combines TRBV28 with TRBJ2-2; D possibly corresponds to TRBD1 (5 bases). Per the germline V gene, CDR1 is MDHEN and CDR2 is SYDVKM. The CDR3 spans 14 residues. V was pared by 8 bases and J by 6 bases, with 16 bases between. This CDR3 is CASGEPTAPGELFF. In DNA, the CDR3 is TGTGCCAGCGGCGAACCGACAGCTCCCGGGGAGCTGTTTTTT. The variable domain in full, with the rest retrieved from reference TRBV28 and TRBJ2-2, is DVKVTQSSRYLVKRTGEKVFLECVQDMDHENMFWYRQDPGLGLRLIYFSYDVKMKEKGDIPEGYSVSREKKERFSLILESASTNQTSMYLCASGEPTAPGELFFGEGSRLTVL.

Concerning this clone itself: Within the sample, other DNA sequences also encode this same CDR3. The chain links TRBV5-1 to TRBJ2-1; 7 bases are a match to TRBD2. With V trimmed by 3 bases and J by 10 bases, 1 base remained unmatched. CDR1 and CDR2 (germline): SGHRS, YFSETQ. This CDR3 has 11 amino acids. The CDR3 nucleotides are TGCGCCAGCAGCTCCGGGGGGGAGCAGTTCTTC. Translated: CASSSGGEQFF.

This rearrangement joins TRBV5-5 to TRBJ2-7; no reliable D call. The CDR3 contains 13 residues. The ends were cut back, 2 bases at V and 4 bases at J, with 10 bases in the middle. Germline loops: CDR1 SGHKS, CDR2 YYEKEE (reference sequence). Here the CDR3 DNA reads TGTGCCAGCAGCTTTAACTTGCCTTACGAGCAGTACTTC. Translating gives CASSFNLPYEQYF.

The chain joins TRBV21-1 to TRBJ2-1; the D call in the table, TRBD1, was not verified against the DNA. TRBV21-1 is listed as a pseudogene. CDR3 length: 11 residues. CDR3 sequence (DNA): TGTGCCAGCCTCCCCAGGCATGAGCAGTTCTTC. Protein: CASLPRHEQFF.

The chain uses TRBV7-9 and TRBJ2-5; TRBD1 matches 11 bases. In germline, CDR1 is SEHNR, CDR2 FQNEAQ (reference sequence). The CDR3 is made up of 15 amino acids. J was trimmed by 3 bases and V by 5 bases; bases with no gene match: 5. The CDR3 region has the DNA TGTGCCAGCAGCCCAGGGACAGGGGGAAAAGAGACCCAGTACTTC. This sequence encodes CASSPGTGGKETQYF. Full variable domain (rest looked up from reference TRBV7-9 and TRBJ2-5): DTGVSQNPRHKITKRGQNVTFRCDPISEHNRLYWYRQTLGQGPEFLTYFQNEAQLEKSRLLSDRFSAERPKGSFSTLEIQRTEQGDSAMYLCASSPGTGGKETQYFGPGTRLLVL.

The chain is built from TRBV7-5 and TRBJ2-2; TRBD1 was called by the table and not checked on the DNA. TRBV7-5 is given as a pseudogene. The CDR3 runs 17 residues. CDR3 DNA sequence: TGTGCCAGAAGCTCACCATCAGGGGTATATTACACCGGGGAGCTGTTTTTT. It is translated as CARSSPSGVYYTGELFF.

The chain has TRBV7-2 and TRBJ1-5, with D unresolved. CDR3 length: 14 residues. Trimming stripped 2 bases from V and 0 bases from J, with 5 bases between. Looked up from germline, CDR1 is SGHTA and CDR2 is FQGNSA. The CDR3 DNA is TGTGCCAGCAGCTTATGGTTTAGCAATCAGCCCCAGCATTTT. This codes for CASSLWFSNQPQHF.

For this clone: Other DNA sequences from this sample encode an identical CDR3 as well. J is TRBJ2-7 and V is TRBV5-5, with D unclear. The CDR3 loop spans 13 amino acids. Germline V lookup: CDR1 SGHKS, CDR2 YYEKEE (reference sequence). V was cut by 0 bases and J by 2 bases, with 6 bases left in between. The CDR3 loop reads CASSLGPTYEQYF. CDR3 nucleotide sequence: TGTGCCAGCAGCTTGGGGCCAACCTACGAGCAGTACTTC.

This rearrangement joins TRBV29-1 to TRBJ1-2; D unresolved. This CDR3 comprises 13 residues. V was shortened by 7 bases and J by 4 bases, with 16 bases between the two germline ends. Germline values: CDR1 SQVTM, CDR2 ANQGSEA. The CDR3: CSAVRPLPYGYTF. The CDR3 DNA reads as TGCAGCGCTGTTCGGCCCTTACCCTATGGCTACACCTTC.

The rearrangement links TRBV28 to TRBJ2-2, with 10 bases lining up with TRBD2. CDR3 length equals 20 residues. The trim removed 4 bases at V and 3 bases at J, leaving 17 bases unmatched. The germline V gene has CDR1 MDHEN and CDR2 SYDVKM. CDR3 in amino acids: CASSSEGDRAGGPHTGELFF. Here the CDR3 DNA reads TGTGCCAGCAGTTCCGAGGGGGATCGAGCGGGAGGGCCCCACACCGGGGAGCTGTTTTTT.

The CDR3 DNA is TGTGCCAGCAGTCCGGGACTAGCGGGAGGGCCGAAAGGCTACGAGCAGTACTTC. Its protein product is CASSPGLAGGPKGYEQYF. This rearrangement joins TRBV27 to TRBJ2-7; 16 nucleotides line up with TRBD2. CDR3 size: 18 residues. CDR1 and CDR2 (germline): MNHEY, SMNVEV (reference sequence). Germline trimming cut 5 bases from V and 3 bases from J; bases unmatched to any gene: 10.

V gene TRBV21-1 combines with J gene TRBJ1-4. TRBV21-1 is classified as a pseudogene. There are 16 residues in the CDR3. CDR3: CATTPKGGRVSEKLFF. The DNA of the CDR3 is TGTGCCACGACCCCCAAGGGGGGGCGAGTAAGTGAAAAACTGTTTTTT.

The chain carries TRBV27 and TRBJ2-5; either TRBD1 or TRBD2 may fit D (5 bases each). The germline V and J ends were trimmed by 2 bases and 1 base, with 14 bases remaining between them. The V gene's germline CDR1 is MNHEY and CDR2 SMNVEV (reference sequence). The length of the CDR3 is 16 residues. Here the CDR3 reads CASSLRGGPFQETQYF. CDR3 DNA sequence: TGTGCCAGCAGTTTAAGGGGCGGGCCTTTCCAAGAGACCCAGTACTTC.